A selection of T cell receptor beta chains follows, all from one sample in a study of OX40 agonist ivuxolimab in advanced cancers. Generated by immunoSEQ multiplex PCR, the TCRdb table keeps only in-frame clones and is missing some. The sample contains 100,000 or so clones, around 90% of which appear only once. The sample consisted of CD4+ or CD8+ T cells sorted from blood, taken in a trial of the OX40 agonist ivuxolimab. These receptor sequences come from an adult with an advanced solid tumor such as melanoma, head and neck, liver or kidney cancer. CDR3s include the opening cysteine and the closing phenylalanine or tryptophan. A D gene is named only where the DNA matches it firmly. A clone size is listed for some rows: how often the clone was seen (once, few, many), or a class if it is expanded.

TRBJ1-1 TRBV9 NA NA CASSPSLLGWAMNTEAFF TGTGCCAGCAGCCCGTCCCTTTTGGGGTGGGCCATGAACACTGAAGCTTTCTTT
TRBJ2-3 TRBV7-2 NA NA CASSLGVSTDTQYF TGTGCCAGCAGCTTAGGGGTTAGCACAGATACGCAGTATTTT
TRBJ2-2 TRBV28 NA NA CASSLSGNTGELFF TGTGCCAGCAGTCTTAGCGGAAACACCGGGGAGCTGTTTTTT
TRBJ1-4 TRBV9 NA NA CASSPPSNEKLFF TGTGCCAGCAGTCCCCCAAGTAATGAAAAACTGTTTTTT
TRBJ2-3 TRBV30 NA NA CAWSRQDTDTQYF TGTGCCTGGAGTCGACAGGATACAGATACGCAGTATTTT
TRBJ2-3 TRBV5-1 TRBD2 NA CASSLGSGGYGTDTQYF TGCGCCAGCAGCTTGGGAAGCGGGGGATATGGCACAGATACGCAGTATTTT
TRBJ2-3 TRBV27 NA NA CASSLGKLTGSADTQYF TGTGCCAGCAGTTTAGGAAAACTTACAGGGTCCGCAGATACGCAGTATTTT
TRBJ2-6 TRBV7-2 NA NA CASTLGWAGGPGANVLTF TGTGCCAGCACCCTAGGATGGGCAGGGGGGCCTGGGGCCAACGTCCTGACTTTC
TRBJ2-1 TRBV14 NA NA CASSQGSNNEQFF TGTGCCAGCAGCCAAGGTAGTAACAATGAGCAGTTCTTC
TRBJ1-2 TRBV7-2 NA NA CASSLAPGETYGYTF TGTGCCAGCAGCTTAGCCCCAGGGGAGACCTATGGCTACACCTTC
TRBJ1-2 TRBV7-2 NA NA CASSYSDTNYGYTF TGTGCCAGCTCCTATTCGGACACAAACTATGGCTACACCTTC
TRBJ1-1 TRBV2 TRBD1 NA CARAGQANTEAFF TGTGCCAGAGCGGGACAGGCGAACACTGAAGCTTTCTTT
TRBJ2-7 TRBV28 NA NA CASRTQGNEQYF TGTGCCAGCAGAACCCAGGGGAACGAGCAGTACTTC
TRBJ2-3 TRBV9 TRBD2 NA CASNKLAGDADTQYF TGTGCCAGCAACAAACTAGCGGGAGACGCAGATACGCAGTATTTT
TRBJ2-7 TRBV7-8 TRBD2 NA CASSPELAGSGYEQYF TGTGCCAGCAGCCCCGAACTAGCGGGGTCGGGCTACGAGCAGTACTTC
TRBJ1-2 TRBV5-1 NA NA CASSFSGENGYTF TGCGCCAGCAGCTTTTCGGGGGAGAATGGCTACACCTTC
TRBJ2-2 TRBV25-1 NA NA CASSGLRTANTGELFF TGTGCCAGCAGTGGACTAAGGACAGCGAACACCGGGGAGCTGTTTTTT
TRBJ1-1 TRBV5-1 NA NA CASSLGQSNTEAFF TGCGCCAGCAGTTTAGGACAGAGTAACACTGAAGCTTTCTTT
TRBJ1-1 TRBV6-7 NA few CATPNTEAFF TGTGCCACCCCGAACACTGAAGCTTTCTTT
TRBJ2-7 TRBV7-9 TRBD1 once CASSLGDSQDEQYF TGTGCCAGCAGCTTAGGGGACAGTCAGGACGAGCAGTACTTC
TRBJ1-4 TRBV9 TRBD1 once CASSESPSGTGDEKLFF TGTGCCAGCAGCGAGAGCCCCTCCGGGACAGGGGACGAAAAACTGTTTTTT
TRBJ1-1 TRBV7-9 TRBD1 NA CASNIQGGTEAFF TGTGCCAGCAACATCCAGGGGGGCACTGAAGCTTTCTTT
TRBJ2-7 TRBV10-3 TRBD1 NA CAISGQGAEEQYF TGTGCCATCAGTGGGCAGGGGGCAGAGGAGCAGTACTTC
TRBJ2-1 TRBV7-3 TRBD1 NA CASSKGQGWNNEQFF TGTGCCAGCAGCAAGGGACAGGGGTGGAACAATGAGCAGTTCTTC
TRBJ2-2 TRBV5-4 NA NA CASTRRGESPGELFF TGTGCCAGCACCAGACGCGGTGAATCCCCCGGGGAGCTGTTTTTT
TRBJ2-7 TRBV30 NA NA CAWSWGNYEQYF TGTGCCTGGAGTTGGGGCAACTACGAGCAGTACTTC